This T cell receptor beta chain was captured in a study of neoadjuvant nivolumab and ipilimumab in lung cancer. Study-wide points: A small number of samples were TCR sequenced. From pretherapy to surgery, tumor richness and clonality rose with dual therapy. Higher pretherapy blood TCR richness went with higher resected-tumor richness.

TCRdb's copy holds only in-frame clones and misses some; the assay was immunoSEQ multiplex PCR. Seen here are fewer than 25,000 clones, approximately 82% observed once, and the top ten hold about 21%. As for this clone: As yet, its antigen is unknown.

CDR1 is MRHNA, CDR2 SNTAGT, per germline. Between the trimmed V and J ends, which lost 7 bases and 5 bases, there was a span of 17 bases. The CDR3 sequence is 14 residues long. The chain recombines TRBV6-4 with TRBJ2-5; possible D gene TRBD2, 6 bases. The origin of this receptor is an adult with non-small cell lung cancer. Sequencing was performed on peripheral blood, taken before neoadjuvant nivolumab, alone or with ipilimumab. The CDR3 DNA sequence: TGTGCCAGCAACGAGGGACTCATTGGGGAGACCCAGTACTTC. It yields the protein CASNEGLIGETQYF.